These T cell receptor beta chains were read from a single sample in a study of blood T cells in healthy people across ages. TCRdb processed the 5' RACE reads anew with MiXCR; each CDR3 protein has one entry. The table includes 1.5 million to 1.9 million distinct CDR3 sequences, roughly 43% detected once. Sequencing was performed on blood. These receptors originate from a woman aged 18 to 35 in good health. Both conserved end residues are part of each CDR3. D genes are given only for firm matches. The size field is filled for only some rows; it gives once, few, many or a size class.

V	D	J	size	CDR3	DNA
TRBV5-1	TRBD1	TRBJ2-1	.	CASSSGQGMQNEQFF	TGCGCCAGCAGCTCCGGACAGGGAATGCAGAATGAGCAGTTCTTC
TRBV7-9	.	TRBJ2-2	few	CASSLIGGRTGELFF	TGTGCCAGCAGCTTAATTGGGGGCCGTACCGGGGAGCTGTTTTTT
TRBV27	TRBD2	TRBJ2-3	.	CASRLAGSPSTDTQYF	TGTGCCAGCAGATTAGCGGGGAGCCCTAGCACAGATACGCAGTATTTT
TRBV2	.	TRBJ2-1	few	CASMGVQRTYNEQFF	TGTGCCAGCATGGGGGTCCAGCGGACCTACAATGAGCAGTTCTTC
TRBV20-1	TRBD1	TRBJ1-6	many	CSALNYRGSPLHF	TGCAGTGCCTTAAATTACAGGGGCTCACCCCTCCACTTT
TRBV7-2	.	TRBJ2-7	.	CASSFSGEYSYEQYF	TGTGCCAGCAGCTTTAGTGGGGAGTACTCCTACGAGCAGTACTTC
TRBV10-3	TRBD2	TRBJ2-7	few	CAINVLAGETYEQYF	TGTGCCATCAACGTACTAGCGGGGGAAACCTACGAGCAGTACTTC
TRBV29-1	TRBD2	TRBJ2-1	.	CSVELAVWSSYNEQFF	TGCAGCGTTGAACTAGCGGTATGGAGCTCCTACAATGAGCAGTTCTTC
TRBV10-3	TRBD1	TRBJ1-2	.	CAIRAQTGVGNYGYTF	TGTGCCATCAGGGCCCAGACAGGGGTCGGTAACTATGGCTACACCTTC
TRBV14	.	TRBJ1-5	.	CASSQHRGGQPQHF	TGTGCCAGCAGCCAGCACCGGGGAGGTCAGCCCCAGCATTTT
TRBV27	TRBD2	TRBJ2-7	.	CASSASSGRGSYEQYF	TGTGCCAGCAGTGCCTCTAGCGGGAGGGGTTCCTACGAGCAGTACTTC
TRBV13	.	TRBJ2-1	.	CASSFGRSNEQFF	TGTGCCAGCAGCTTCGGTAGAAGCAATGAGCAGTTCTTC
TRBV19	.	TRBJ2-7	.	CASSTPMSLNEQYF	TGTGCCAGTAGTACCCCGATGTCGCTCAATGAGCAGTACTTC
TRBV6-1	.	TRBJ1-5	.	CASSAKGDHQPQHF	TGTGCCAGCAGTGCCAAGGGGGATCATCAGCCCCAGCATTTT
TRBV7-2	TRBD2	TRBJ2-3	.	CASTRSLAGGGDTQYF	TGTGCCAGCACCCGATCGCTAGCGGGGGGCGGAGATACGCAGTATTTT
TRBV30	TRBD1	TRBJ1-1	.	CAWSRDRVTTEAFF	TGTGCCTGGAGTAGGGACAGGGTCACCACTGAAGCTTTCTTT
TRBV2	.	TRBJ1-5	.	CASSDGPRAQPQHF	TGTGCCAGCAGTGACGGTCCCCGGGCCCAGCCCCAGCATTTT
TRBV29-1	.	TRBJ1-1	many	CSVVDGNTEAFF	TGCAGCGTGGTGGACGGTAACACTGAAGCTTTCTTT
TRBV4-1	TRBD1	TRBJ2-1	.	CASRPDRGEEKGLAGNEQFF	TGCGCCAGCAGACCGGACAGGGGAGAGGAAAAAGGGCTAGCAGGCAATGAGCAGTTCTTC
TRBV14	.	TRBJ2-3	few	CASSQDRGYTQYF	TGTGCCAGCAGCCAAGATCGCGGTTATACGCAGTATTTT
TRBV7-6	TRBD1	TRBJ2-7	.	CASSLHPGTVSSYERYF	TGTGCCAGCAGCCTTCACCCGGGGACAGTATCTTCCTACGAGCGGTACTTC
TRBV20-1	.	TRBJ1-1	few	CSAIRQLEAFF	TGCAGTGCTATACGACAGTTAGAAGCTTTCTTT
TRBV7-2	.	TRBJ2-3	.	CVSSLVSRSSTDTQYF	TGTGTCAGCAGCTTAGTGTCTAGGTCTAGCACAGATACGCAGTATTTT
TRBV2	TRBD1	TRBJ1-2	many	CASRLRDSLNYGYTF	TGTGCCAGCAGGCTCCGGGACAGCTTAAACTATGGCTACACCTTC
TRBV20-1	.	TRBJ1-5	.	CSARALTEQPQHF	TGCAGTGCTAGAGCCTTAACGGAGCAGCCCCAGCATTTT
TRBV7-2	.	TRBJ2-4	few	CASSLAPGRNIQYF	TGTGCCAGCAGCTTAGCGCCAGGGCGGAACATTCAGTACTTC
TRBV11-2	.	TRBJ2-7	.	CASSLNGPYNEQYF	TGTGCCAGCAGCTTAAACGGGCCCTACAATGAGCAGTACTTC
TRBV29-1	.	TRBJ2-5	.	CSVKGRLPETQYF	TGCAGCGTCAAAGGTAGATTACCAGAGACCCAGTACTTC
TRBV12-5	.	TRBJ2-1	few	CASGLTLKVYNEQFF	TGTGCTAGTGGTTTGACGTTGAAGGTCTACAATGAGCAGTTCTTC
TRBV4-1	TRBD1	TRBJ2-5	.	CASSHLQRQGPILRETQYF	TGCGCCAGCAGCCATCTACAAAGACAGGGGCCCATCCTGCGAGAGACCCAGTACTTC
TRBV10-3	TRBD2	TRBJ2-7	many	CAIGGEGSPYEQYF	TGTGCCATCGGGGGGGAAGGCTCCCCCTACGAGCAGTACTTC
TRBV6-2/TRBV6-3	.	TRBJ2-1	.	CASSAGPPSSYNEQFF	TGTGCCAGCAGTGCGGGACCACCGAGCTCCTACAATGAGCAGTTCTTC
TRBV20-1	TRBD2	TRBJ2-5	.	CSASPPAGAWETQYF	TGCAGTGCTTCGCCCCCAGCGGGAGCGTGGGAGACCCAGTACTTC
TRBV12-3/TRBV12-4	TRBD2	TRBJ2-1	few	CASSLGTSLRFNEQFF	TGTGCCAGCAGTTTAGGGACTAGCCTTAGGTTCAATGAGCAGTTCTTC
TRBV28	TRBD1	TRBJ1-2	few	CATVQDRGLLGGYTF	TGTGCCACCGTGCAGGACAGGGGGCTACTCGGAGGCTACACCTTC
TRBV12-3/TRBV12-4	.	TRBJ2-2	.	CASSLERNGELFF	TGTGCCAGCAGTTTAGAACGGAACGGGGAGCTGTTTTTT
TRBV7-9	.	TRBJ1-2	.	CASSFEGWYGYTF	TGTGCCAGCAGCTTCGAGGGCTGGTATGGCTACACCTTC
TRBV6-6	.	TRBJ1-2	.	CASSARDWYGYTF	TGTGCCAGCAGTGCCCGGGATTGGTATGGCTACACCTTC
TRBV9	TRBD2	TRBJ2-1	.	CASSVVVAGSYNEQFF	TGTGCCAGCAGCGTAGTGGTAGCGGGCTCCTACAATGAGCAGTTCTTC
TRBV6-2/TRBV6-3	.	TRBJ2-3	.	CASSYPEQDTQYF	TGTGCCAGCAGTTACCCGGAACAAGATACGCAGTATTTT
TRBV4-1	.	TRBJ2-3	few	CASIQEHRVTDTQYF	TGCGCCAGCATCCAAGAGCACAGGGTCACAGATACGCAGTATTTT
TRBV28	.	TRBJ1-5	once	CASRSDFETGQYQPQHF	TGTGCCAGCAGATCCGACTTCGAGACAGGCCAATATCAGCCCCAGCATTTT
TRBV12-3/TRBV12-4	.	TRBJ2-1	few	CASSSPRPLLSGPGDEQFF	TGTGCCAGCAGCTCCCCGCGGCCCCTTCTAAGCGGACCTGGGGATGAGCAGTTCTTC
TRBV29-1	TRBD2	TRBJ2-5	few	CSVEGTSGQETQYF	TGCAGCGTTGAAGGGACTAGCGGACAAGAGACCCAGTACTTC
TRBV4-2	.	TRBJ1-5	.	CASSQWGATNQPQHF	TGTGCCAGCAGCCAATGGGGGGCGACCAATCAGCCCCAGCATTTT
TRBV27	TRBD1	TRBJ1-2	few	CASSHGQGLPYGYTF	TGTGCCAGCAGCCACGGACAGGGGCTCCCCTATGGCTACACCTTC
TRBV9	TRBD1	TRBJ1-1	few	CASSRDSAGTEAFF	TGTGCCAGCAGCCGGGACAGCGCGGGCACTGAAGCTTTCTTT
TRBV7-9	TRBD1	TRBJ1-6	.	CASSRTGRHSPLHF	TGTGCCAGCAGCCGGACAGGGAGACATTCACCCCTCCACTTT
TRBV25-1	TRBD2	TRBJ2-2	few	CASSGVPGLGTGELFF	TGTGCCAGCAGTGGAGTTCCGGGACTAGGCACCGGGGAGCTGTTTTTT
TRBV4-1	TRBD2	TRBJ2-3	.	CASSQEFSGGTTDTQYF	TGCGCCAGCAGCCAAGAGTTTTCCGGGGGGACCACAGATACGCAGTATTTT
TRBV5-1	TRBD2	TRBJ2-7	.	CASSVGGEPYEQYF	TGCGCCAGCAGCGTGGGAGGGGAGCCCTACGAGCAGTACTTC
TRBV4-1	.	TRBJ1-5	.	CASSPLGRGPKSGWPQHF	TGCGCCAGCAGCCCTCTGGGCAGGGGCCCAAAATCAGGATGGCCCCAGCATTTT
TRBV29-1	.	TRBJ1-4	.	CSVGKDRNEKLFF	TGCAGCGTAGGGAAAGACAGGAATGAAAAACTGTTTTTT
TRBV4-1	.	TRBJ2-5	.	CASSQPLKGKTQYF	TGCGCCAGCAGCCAACCTCTGAAGGGGAAGACCCAGTACTTC